This T cell receptor (beta chain) was captured in a study of T cell responses to AZD1222 COVID-19 vaccine. Clones were read by immunoSEQ multiplex PCR, and TCRdb kept only the in-frame ones, dropping some. The profile shows some 120,000 clones, roughly 89% of them singletons. Unmatched junction bases numbered 6, after V lost 1 base and J lost 4 bases. The germline V gene encodes CDR1 SGHTA and CDR2 FQGNSA. The CDR3 extends over 15 amino acids. The sequence derives from an adult in good health. This specimen was peripheral blood, taken on day 0 of MenACWY control vaccination. The rearrangement uses TRBV7-2 and TRBJ2-7; 8 bases are a match to TRBD2. The CDR3 reads CASSLVSGSRYEQYF. CDR3 bases: TGTGCCAGCAGCTTAGTAAGCGGGAGTCGTTACGAGCAGTACTTC.